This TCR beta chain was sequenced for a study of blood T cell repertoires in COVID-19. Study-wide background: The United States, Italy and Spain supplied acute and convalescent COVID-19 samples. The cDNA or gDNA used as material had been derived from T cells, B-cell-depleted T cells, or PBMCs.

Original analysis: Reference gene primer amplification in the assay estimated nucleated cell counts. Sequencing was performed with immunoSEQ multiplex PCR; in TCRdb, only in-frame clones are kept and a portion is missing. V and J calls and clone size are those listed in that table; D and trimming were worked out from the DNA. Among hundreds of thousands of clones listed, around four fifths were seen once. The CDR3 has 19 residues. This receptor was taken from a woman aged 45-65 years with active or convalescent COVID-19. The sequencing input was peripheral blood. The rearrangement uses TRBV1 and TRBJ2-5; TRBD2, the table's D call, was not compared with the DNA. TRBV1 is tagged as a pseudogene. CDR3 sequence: CTSSQDEGRGAKGQETQYF. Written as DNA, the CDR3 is TGCACCAGCAGCCAAGATGAAGGTCGGGGAGCAAAGGGCCAAGAGACCCAGTACTTC.